This TCR beta chain stems from a study of blood T cells in healthy people across ages. Whole-study results and caveats: Estimated diversity that came from one million T cells was considered an underestimate. Measured against age, TCR beta diversity per million T cells decreased in a roughly linear manner.

Peripheral blood from each donor was collected in a volume of 9.5 to 10 milliliters. Remarks on this clonotype: As yet, its antigen is unknown.

V gave up 0 bases and J gave up 3 bases, with 16 bases separating them. CDR3 length equals 16 residues. CDR1 is SGHTS and CDR2 is YDEGEE in the germline V gene. A second PCR, run for about 6 to 11 cycles, used a sample-barcoded 5' primer plus a J-beta primer mix. Each cDNA was tagged by a template-switch adaptor containing 12 random nucleotides. MiXCR was run by TCRdb on the 5' RACE reads, yielding one entry per CDR3 protein. The table lists approximately 600,000 distinct CDR3 sequences, roughly 50% of them singletons. The sequence derives from a man between 60 and 75 years old in good health. The specimen was blood. The chain links TRBV5-8 to TRBJ2-7; D possibly matches TRBD1 or TRBD2 (5 bases each). This CDR3 is CASSLGAPGRHYEQYF. DNA for the CDR3: TGTGCCAGCAGCTTGGGGGCCCCGGGACGGCACTACGAGCAGTACTTC.